The 2 T cell receptor beta chains below were found in one sample sequenced in a study of circulating CD8 cells and anti-PD-1 response in melanoma. From live CD3+CD8+TCRalphabeta+ cells, four PD-1 and/or TIGIT subsets were sorted. TCR libraries were prepared from approximately 15 ng of total RNA with the QIAseq Immune Repertoire TCR panel. MiXCR was run by TCRdb on the reads, yielding one entry per CDR3 protein. The repertoire has just under 1,100 distinct CDR3 sequences, roughly 11% of them found once; the top ten carry about 50%. The sequenced sample was CD8+ T cells from PBMCs, obtained at baseline or after one month of anti-PD-1 therapy (not recorded which). The receptors were sampled from a human donor with melanoma.

By frequency in the sample, this clonotype is medium-sized. The V gene is TRBV7-2, the J gene TRBJ2-1; TRBD2 matches at 8 bases. V shed 1 base, J shed 7 bases, and the junction held 3 bases outside the gene matches. The CDR3 extends over 14 amino acids. Per the germline V gene, CDR1 is SGHTA and CDR2 is FQGNSA. The DNA for the CDR3 is TGTGCCAGCAGCTTAGGCGGGGGGTATAATGAGCAGTTCTTC. Encoded protein: CASSLGGGYNEQFF.

By share, this clonotype ranks as medium-sized (0.01 to 0.1%). The chain joins TRBV30 to TRBJ1-1, with D hard to call. The V and J ends lost 0 bases and 1 base respectively, with 9 bases between them. The CDR3 loop spans 14 amino acids. Germline V gives CDR1 GTSNPN, CDR2 SVGIG (reference sequence). CDR3 nucleotides: TGTGCCTGGAGTGTTGATTACAGGAACACTGAAGCTTTCTTT. Protein: CAWSVDYRNTEAFF. Based on the CDR3 plus reference TRBV30 and TRBJ1-1, the full variable domain is SQTIHQWPATLVQPVGSPLSLECTVEGTSNPNLYWYRQAAGRGLQLLFYSVGIGQISSEVPQNLSASRPQDRQFILSSKKLLLSDSGFYLCAWSVDYRNTEAFFGQGTRLTVV.